Listed below are T cell receptor beta chains from one sample, sequenced in a study of cytomegalovirus exposure and HLA in healthy donors. The table came from immunoSEQ multiplex PCR; TCRdb's copy has only in-frame clones and leaves some out. The data show 180,000 or so clones, with around 80% seen just once and around 1.5% held by the top ten. The sequenced sample was PBMCs. The receptors shown here come from a man aged 18 to 29 in good health and CMV-seronegative. Each CDR3 is given with its conserved first and last residue. A D gene is named only where the DNA matches it firmly. Clone size is stated in some rows and not others, as once, few, many or a class when expanded.

size	V	D	J	DNA	CDR3
-	TRBV2	-	TRBJ2-2	TGTGCCAGCAGTGAACAGGGTTACATTGGCGGGGAGCTGTTTTTT	CASSEQGYIGGELFF
-	TRBV9	-	TRBJ2-6	TGTGCCAGCAGCCCAGAGCTGGGGGGAGAGGGCTCTGGGGCCAACGTCCTGACTTTC	CASSPELGGEGSGANVLTF
-	TRBV4-1	-	TRBJ2-3	TGCGCCAGCAGCCGTGAGGACAGACGCACAGATACGCAGTATTTT	CASSREDRRTDTQYF
-	TRBV27	-	TRBJ2-1	TGTGCCAGCAGTCTCCCGGCGGGGGAGCAGTTCTTC	CASSLPAGEQFF
-	TRBV11-2	TRBD2	TRBJ2-2	TGTGCCAGCAGCCCGCTAGGACTAGCGGGGACAAACACCGGGGAGCTGTTTTTT	CASSPLGLAGTNTGELFF
-	TRBV7-9	-	TRBJ2-5	TGTGCCAGCAGCTTTCCCCGGGAACAAGAGACCCAGTACTTC	CASSFPREQETQYF
few	TRBV14	-	TRBJ2-1	TGTGCCAGCAGCCAACGCGGGCACAATGAGCAGTTCTTC	CASSQRGHNEQFF
-	TRBV2	-	TRBJ1-1	TGTGCCAGTTCCACCCAGGGGTTGGGGGATTGGGAAGCTTTCTTT	CASSTQGLGDWEAFF
-	TRBV2	-	TRBJ2-7	TGTGCCAGCAATAACTACGAGCAGTACTTC	CASNNYEQYF
-	TRBV7-8	-	TRBJ2-7	TGTGCCAGCAGCTTATCCCGAAACTACGAGCAGTACTTC	CASSLSRNYEQYF
few	TRBV6-1	-	TRBJ1-3	TGTGCCAGCAGTGAATTGGGCTCCGTTCGCACCATATATTTT	CASSELGSVRTIYF
-	TRBV28	-	TRBJ1-3	TGTGCCAGCAGTTTAGGGCAGAGTGGAAACACCATATATTTT	CASSLGQSGNTIYF
few	TRBV18	TRBD1	TRBJ2-1	TGTGCCAGCTCCCCGGGACAGGAGCAGTTCTTC	CASSPGQEQFF
once	TRBV5-4	-	TRBJ2-7	TGTGCCAGCAGCACGGGGAAGGGAGAGTTTAAGGAGCAGTACTTC	CASSTGKGEFKEQYF
once	TRBV5-8	-	TRBJ1-1	TGTGCCAGCAGCTTGGCCAGGAACACTGAAGCTTTCTTT	CASSLARNTEAFF
-	TRBV7-9	TRBD2	TRBJ2-3	TGTGCCAGCAGCCACTCCTGGGGGGGGAGCACAGATACGCAGTATTTT	CASSHSWGGSTDTQYF
-	TRBV6-1	TRBD1	TRBJ2-7	TGTGCCAGCAGTGAGACGGGACAGGGAATAGGCGAGCAGTACTTC	CASSETGQGIGEQYF
-	TRBV6-6	TRBD1	TRBJ1-5	TGTGCCAGCCTCGCCGGGACAGCTTACTTGCCCCAGCATTTT	CASLAGTAYLPQHF